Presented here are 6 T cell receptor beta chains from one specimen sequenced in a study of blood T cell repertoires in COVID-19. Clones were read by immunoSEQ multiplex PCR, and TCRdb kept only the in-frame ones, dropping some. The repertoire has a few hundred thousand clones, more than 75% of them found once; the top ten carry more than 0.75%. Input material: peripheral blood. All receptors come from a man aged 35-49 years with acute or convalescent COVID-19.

CDR3 bases: TGTGCCAGCAGTGAAGCGCTAGCGGCCTTTCAAGAGACCCAGTACTTC. Residues: CASSEALAAFQETQYF. This chain joins TRBV2 and TRBJ2-5; 7 bases map to TRBD2. Germline V gene data show CDR1 as SNHLY and CDR2 as FYNNEI. This CDR3 has 16 residues. After removal of 0 bases from V and 2 bases from J, the junction contained 6 bases not matched to a gene.

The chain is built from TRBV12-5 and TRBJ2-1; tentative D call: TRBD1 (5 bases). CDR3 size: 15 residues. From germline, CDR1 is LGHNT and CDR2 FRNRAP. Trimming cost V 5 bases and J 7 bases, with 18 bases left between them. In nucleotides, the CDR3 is TGTGCTAGTGGTAAAGTGCAGGGATCTTGGAATGAGCAGTTCTTC. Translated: CASGKVQGSWNEQFF.

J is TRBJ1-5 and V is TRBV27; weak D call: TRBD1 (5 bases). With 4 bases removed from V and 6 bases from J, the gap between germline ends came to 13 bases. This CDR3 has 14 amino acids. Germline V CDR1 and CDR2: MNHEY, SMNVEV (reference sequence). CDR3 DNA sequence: TGTGCCAGCAGTTCCCAGGGTAGCGGTCAGCCCCAGCATTTT. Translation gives CASSSQGSGQPQHF.

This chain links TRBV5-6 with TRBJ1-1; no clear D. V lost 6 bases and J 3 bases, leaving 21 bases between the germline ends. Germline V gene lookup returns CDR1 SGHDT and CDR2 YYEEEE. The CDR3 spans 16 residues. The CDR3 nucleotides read TGTGCCAGCACCACCTTACTGGCGGAACTTTACACTGAAGCTTTCTTT. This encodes CASTTLLAELYTEAFF.

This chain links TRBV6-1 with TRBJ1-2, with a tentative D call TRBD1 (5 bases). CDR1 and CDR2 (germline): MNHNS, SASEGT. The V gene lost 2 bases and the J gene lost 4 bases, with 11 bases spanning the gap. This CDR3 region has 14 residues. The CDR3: CASSERGITYGYTF. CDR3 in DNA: TGTGCCAGCAGTGAAAGGGGCATAACCTATGGCTACACCTTC.

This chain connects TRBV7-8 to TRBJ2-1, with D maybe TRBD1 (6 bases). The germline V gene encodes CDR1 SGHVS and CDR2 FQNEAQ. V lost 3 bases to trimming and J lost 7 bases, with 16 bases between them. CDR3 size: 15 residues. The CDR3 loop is CASSFPGQLGNEQFF. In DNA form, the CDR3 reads TGTGCCAGCAGCTTCCCGGGACAATTAGGGAATGAGCAGTTCTTC.